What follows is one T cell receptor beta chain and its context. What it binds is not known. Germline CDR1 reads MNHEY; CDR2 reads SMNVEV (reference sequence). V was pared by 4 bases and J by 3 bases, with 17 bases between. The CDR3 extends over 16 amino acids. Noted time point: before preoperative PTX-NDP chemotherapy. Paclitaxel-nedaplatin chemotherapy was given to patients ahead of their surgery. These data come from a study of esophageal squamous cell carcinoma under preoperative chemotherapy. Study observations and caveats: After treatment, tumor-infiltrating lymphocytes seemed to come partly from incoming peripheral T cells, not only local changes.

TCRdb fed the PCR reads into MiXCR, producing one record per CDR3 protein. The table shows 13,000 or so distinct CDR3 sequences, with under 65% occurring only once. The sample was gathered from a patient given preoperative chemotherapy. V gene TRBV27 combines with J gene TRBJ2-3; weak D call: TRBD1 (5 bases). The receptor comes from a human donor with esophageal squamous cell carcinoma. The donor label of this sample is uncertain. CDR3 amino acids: CASSSQRAGSTDTQYF. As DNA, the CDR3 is TGTGCCAGCAGTTCCCAAAGGGCAGGGTCAACAGATACGCAGTATTTT.